This TCR beta chain was obtained from a study of T cell changes during pregnancy in multiple sclerosis. Some clones are missing from TCRdb's copy, which holds only in-frame ones; the method was immunoSEQ multiplex PCR. Of more than 55,000 clones detected, 90% to 95% appear once; the ten largest clones hold less than 4.5%. The CDR3 spans 17 residues. CDR1 is SGHNT, CDR2 YYREEE, per germline (reference sequence). V gave up 5 bases and J gave up 5 bases; unmatched junction bases: 16. The sequence came from a female donor with multiple sclerosis, enrolled in a pregnancy study. The input for sequencing was CD8+ T cells from peripheral blood mononuclear cells, taken in the third trimester of pregnancy. The rearrangement joins TRBV5-4 to TRBJ2-1; 7 nucleotides align to TRBD2. CDR3 loop: CASSLPGTNLVDNEQFF. The CDR3 coding sequence is TGTGCCAGCAGTCTGCCCGGGACTAATTTGGTGGACAATGAGCAGTTCTTC.